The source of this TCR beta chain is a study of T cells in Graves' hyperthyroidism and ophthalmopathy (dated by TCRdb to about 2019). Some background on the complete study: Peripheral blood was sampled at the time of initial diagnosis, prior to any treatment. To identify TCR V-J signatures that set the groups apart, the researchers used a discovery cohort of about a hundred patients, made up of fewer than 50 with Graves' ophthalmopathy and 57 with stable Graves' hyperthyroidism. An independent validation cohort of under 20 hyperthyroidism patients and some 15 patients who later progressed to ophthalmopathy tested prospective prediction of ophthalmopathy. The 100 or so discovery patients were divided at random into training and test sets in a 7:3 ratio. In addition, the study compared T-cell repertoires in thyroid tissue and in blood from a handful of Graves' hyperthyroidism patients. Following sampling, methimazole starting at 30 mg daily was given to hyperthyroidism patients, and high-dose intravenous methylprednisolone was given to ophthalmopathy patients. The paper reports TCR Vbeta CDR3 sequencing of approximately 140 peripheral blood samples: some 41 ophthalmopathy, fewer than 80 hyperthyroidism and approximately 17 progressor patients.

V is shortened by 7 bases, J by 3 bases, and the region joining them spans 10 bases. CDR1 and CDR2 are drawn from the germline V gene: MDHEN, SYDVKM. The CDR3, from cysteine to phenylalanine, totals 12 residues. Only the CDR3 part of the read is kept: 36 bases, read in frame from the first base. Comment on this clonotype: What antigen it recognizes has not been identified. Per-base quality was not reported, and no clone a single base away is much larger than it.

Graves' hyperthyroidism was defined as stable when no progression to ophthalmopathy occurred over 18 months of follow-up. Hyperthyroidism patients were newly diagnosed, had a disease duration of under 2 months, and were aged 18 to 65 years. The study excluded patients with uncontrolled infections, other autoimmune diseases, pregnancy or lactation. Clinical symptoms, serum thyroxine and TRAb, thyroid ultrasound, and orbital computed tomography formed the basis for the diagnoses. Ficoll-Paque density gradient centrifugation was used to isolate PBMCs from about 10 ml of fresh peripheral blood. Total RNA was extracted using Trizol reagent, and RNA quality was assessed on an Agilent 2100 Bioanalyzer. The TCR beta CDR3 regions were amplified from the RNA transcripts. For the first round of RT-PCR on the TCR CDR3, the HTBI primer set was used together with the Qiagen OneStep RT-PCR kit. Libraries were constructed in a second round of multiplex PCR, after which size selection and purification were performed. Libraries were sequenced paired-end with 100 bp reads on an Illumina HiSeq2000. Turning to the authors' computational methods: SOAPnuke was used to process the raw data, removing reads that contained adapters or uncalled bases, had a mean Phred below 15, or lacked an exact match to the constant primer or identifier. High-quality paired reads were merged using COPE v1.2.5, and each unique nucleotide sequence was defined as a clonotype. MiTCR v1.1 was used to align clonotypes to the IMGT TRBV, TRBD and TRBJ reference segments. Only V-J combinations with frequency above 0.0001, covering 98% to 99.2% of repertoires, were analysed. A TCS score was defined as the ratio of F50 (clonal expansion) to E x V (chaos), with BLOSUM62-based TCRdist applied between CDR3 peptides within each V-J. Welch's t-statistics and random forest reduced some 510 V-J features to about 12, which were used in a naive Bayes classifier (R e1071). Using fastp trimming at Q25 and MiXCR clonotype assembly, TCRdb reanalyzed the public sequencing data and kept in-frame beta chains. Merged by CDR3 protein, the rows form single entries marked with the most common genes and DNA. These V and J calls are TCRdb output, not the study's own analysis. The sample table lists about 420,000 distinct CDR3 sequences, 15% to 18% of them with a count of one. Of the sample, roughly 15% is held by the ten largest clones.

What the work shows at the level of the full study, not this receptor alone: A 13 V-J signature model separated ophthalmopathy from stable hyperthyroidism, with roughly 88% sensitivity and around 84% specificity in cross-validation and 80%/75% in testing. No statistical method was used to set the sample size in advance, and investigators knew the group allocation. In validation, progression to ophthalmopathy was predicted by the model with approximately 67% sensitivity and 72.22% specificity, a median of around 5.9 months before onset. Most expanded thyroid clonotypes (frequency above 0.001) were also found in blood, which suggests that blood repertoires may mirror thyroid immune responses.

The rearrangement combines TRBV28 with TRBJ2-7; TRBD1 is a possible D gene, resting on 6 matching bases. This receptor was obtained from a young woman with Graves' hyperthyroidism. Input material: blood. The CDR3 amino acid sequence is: CASTDSFYEQYF. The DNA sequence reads TGTGCCAGCACGGACAGCTTCTACGAGCAGTACTTC.